The rows below give T cell receptor beta chains drawn from one sample of a study of technical replicates of blood from a handful of donors. Profiling relied on immunoSEQ multiplex PCR, and the TCRdb table lists in-frame clones only, not all of them. The sample gives nearly 80,000 clones, approximately 96% of which show up once; about 0.34% is in the top ten. Input material: T cells isolated from PBMCs. The receptors were sampled from a human donor in good health. Each CDR3 is given without its conserved first and last residue.

TRBJ2-3	TRBV20-1	SAEDNMLF
TRBJ2-4	TRBV2	ASRRTSGNPKNIQY
TRBJ1-1	TRBV30	AWRLIAGHTEAF
TRBJ2-1	TRBV5-6	ASSRGPLRF
TRBJ1-1	TRBV7-3	ASSLAGTGTEAF
TRBJ2-1	TRBV7-3	ASSDGGSRGEQF
TRBJ2-5	TRBV10-3	AIGRGQQETQY
TRBJ2-1	TRBV7-2	ASSLALGEGQWF
TRBJ2-7	TRBV10-3	AISENLNEQY
TRBJ2-1	TRBV30	AWSVPGLAGVYEQF
TRBJ2-4	TRBV7-9	ASSPIGLAGGPSKNIQY
TRBJ2-2	TRBV5-6	ASSFPAGLPGELF
TRBJ1-3	TRBV6-1	ASSGSLTALSGNTIY
TRBJ2-1	TRBV30	AWSSQGNEQF
TRBJ2-3	TRBV19	ASSPIGTRDTDTQY